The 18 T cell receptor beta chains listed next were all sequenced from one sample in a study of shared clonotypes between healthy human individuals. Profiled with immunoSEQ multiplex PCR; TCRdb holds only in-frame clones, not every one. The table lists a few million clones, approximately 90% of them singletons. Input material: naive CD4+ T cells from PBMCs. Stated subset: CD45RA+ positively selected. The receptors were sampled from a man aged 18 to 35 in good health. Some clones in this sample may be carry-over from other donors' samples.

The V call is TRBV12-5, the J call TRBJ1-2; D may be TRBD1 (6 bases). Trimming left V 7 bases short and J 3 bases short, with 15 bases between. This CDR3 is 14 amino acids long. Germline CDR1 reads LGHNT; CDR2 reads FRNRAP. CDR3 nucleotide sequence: TGTGCTAGTGCAGGGGAGGGAAGCTACTATGGCTACACCTTC. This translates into CASAGEGSYYGYTF.

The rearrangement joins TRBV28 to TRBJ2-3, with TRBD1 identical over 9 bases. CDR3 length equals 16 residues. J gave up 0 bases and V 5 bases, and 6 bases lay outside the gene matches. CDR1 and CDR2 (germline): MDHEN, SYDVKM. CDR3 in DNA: TGTGCCAGCAGTCCCCAAGGACAGGGGAGCACAGATACGCAGTATTTT. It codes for CASSPQGQGSTDTQYF.

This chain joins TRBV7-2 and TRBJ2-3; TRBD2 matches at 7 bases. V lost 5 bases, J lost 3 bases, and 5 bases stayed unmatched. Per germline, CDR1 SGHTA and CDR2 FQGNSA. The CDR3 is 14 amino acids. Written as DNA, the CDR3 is TGTGCCAGCAGCGCAATGGGGGGGACAGATACGCAGTATTTT. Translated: CASSAMGGTDTQYF.

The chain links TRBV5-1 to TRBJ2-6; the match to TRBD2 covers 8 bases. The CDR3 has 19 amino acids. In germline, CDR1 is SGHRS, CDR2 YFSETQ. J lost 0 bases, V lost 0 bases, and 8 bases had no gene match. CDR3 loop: CASSLGAGGLNSGANVLTF. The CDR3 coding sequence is TGCGCCAGCAGCTTGGGGGCGGGAGGCCTCAACTCTGGGGCCAACGTCCTGACTTTC.

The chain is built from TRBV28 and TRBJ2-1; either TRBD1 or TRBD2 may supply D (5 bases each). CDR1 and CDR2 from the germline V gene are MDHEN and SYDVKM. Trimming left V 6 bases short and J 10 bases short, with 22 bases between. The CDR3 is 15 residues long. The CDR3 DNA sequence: TGTGCCAGCAGCCCCTACCGGGGCCGTTGGGCGGAGCAGTTCTTC. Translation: CASSPYRGRWAEQFF.

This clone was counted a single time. This CDR3 reads CASSFPGDTEAFF. The CDR3 DNA reads TGCGCCAGCAGCTTCCCCGGGGACACTGAAGCTTTCTTT. J is TRBJ1-1 and V is TRBV5-1; D ambiguous. The CDR3 runs to 13 residues. Germline CDR1 is SGHRS and CDR2 is YFSETQ. The V end was cut by 2 bases, the J end by 3 bases, with 8 bases between.

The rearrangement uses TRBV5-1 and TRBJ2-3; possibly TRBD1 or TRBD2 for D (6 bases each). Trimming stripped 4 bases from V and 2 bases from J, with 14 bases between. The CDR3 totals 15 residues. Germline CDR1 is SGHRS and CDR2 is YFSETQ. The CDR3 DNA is TGCGCCAGCAGCCCGAGGGGGGCCACCACAGATACGCAGTATTTT. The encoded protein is CASSPRGATTDTQYF. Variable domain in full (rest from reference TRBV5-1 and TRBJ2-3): KAGVTQTPRYLIKTRGQQVTLSCSPISGHRSVSWYQQTPGQGLQFLFEYFSETQRNKGNFPGRFSGRQFSNSRSEMNVSTLELGDSALYLCASSPRGATTDTQYFGPGTRLTVL.

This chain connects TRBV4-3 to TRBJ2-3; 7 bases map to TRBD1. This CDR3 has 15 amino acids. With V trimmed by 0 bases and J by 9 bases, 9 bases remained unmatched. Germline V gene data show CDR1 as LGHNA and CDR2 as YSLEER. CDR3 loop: CASSQEVGQQGTQYF. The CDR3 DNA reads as TGCGCCAGCAGCCAAGAGGTGGGACAGCAGGGCACGCAGTATTTT.

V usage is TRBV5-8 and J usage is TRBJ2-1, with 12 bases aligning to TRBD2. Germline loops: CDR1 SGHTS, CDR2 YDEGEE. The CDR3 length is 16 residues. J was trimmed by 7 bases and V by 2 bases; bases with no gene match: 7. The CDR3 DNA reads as TGTGCCAGCAGCTTAAACAGACTAGCGGGAGCGAATGAGCAGTTCTTC. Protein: CASSLNRLAGANEQFF.

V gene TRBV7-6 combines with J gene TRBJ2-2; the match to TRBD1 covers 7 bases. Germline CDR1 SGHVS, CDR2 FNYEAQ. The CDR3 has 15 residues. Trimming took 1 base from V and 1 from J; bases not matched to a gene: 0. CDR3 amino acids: CASSLGTGNTGELFF. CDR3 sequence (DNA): TGTGCCAGCAGCTTAGGGACAGGGAACACCGGGGAGCTGTTTTTT.

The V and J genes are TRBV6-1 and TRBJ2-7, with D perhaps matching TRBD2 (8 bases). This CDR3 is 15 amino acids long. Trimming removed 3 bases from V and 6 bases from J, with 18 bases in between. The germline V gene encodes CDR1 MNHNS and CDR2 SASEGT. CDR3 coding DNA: TGTGCCAGCAGTGAGTCCGGGAGGGGGCCGGGCGAGCAGTACTTC. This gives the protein CASSESGRGPGEQYF.

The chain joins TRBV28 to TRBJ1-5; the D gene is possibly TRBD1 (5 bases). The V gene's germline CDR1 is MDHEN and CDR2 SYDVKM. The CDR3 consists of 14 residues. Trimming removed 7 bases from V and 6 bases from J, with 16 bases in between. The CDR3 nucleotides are TGTGCCAGCACCGTGGAAAGGGGAATTCAGCCCCAGCATTTT. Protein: CASTVERGIQPQHF.

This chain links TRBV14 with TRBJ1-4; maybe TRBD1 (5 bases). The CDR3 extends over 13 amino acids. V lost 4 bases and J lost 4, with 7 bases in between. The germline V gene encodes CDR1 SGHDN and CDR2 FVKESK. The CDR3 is CASSRGHNEKLFF. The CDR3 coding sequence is TGTGCCAGCAGCCGAGGACATAATGAAAAACTGTTTTTT.

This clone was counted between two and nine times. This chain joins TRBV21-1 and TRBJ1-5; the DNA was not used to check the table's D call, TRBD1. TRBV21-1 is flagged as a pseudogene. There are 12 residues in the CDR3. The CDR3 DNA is TGTGCCAACCCGACAGGGGATCAGCCCCAGCATTTT. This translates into CANPTGDQPQHF.

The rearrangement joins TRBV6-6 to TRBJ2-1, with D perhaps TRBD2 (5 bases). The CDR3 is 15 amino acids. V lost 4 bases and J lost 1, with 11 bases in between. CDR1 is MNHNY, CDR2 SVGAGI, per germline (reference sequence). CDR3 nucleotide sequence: TGTGCCAGCAGTTTCCGAGGGTCTTCCTACAATGAGCAGTTCTTC. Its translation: CASSFRGSSYNEQFF.

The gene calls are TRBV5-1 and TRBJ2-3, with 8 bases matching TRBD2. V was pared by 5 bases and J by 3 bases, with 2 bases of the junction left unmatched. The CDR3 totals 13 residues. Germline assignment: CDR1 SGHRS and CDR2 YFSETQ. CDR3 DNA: TGCGCCAGCAGGGGACTAGTTACAGATACGCAGTATTTT. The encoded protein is CASRGLVTDTQYF. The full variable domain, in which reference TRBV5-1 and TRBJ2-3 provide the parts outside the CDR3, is KAGVTQTPRYLIKTRGQQVTLSCSPISGHRSVSWYQQTPGQGLQFLFEYFSETQRNKGNFPGRFSGRQFSNSRSEMNVSTLELGDSALYLCASRGLVTDTQYFGPGTRLTVL.

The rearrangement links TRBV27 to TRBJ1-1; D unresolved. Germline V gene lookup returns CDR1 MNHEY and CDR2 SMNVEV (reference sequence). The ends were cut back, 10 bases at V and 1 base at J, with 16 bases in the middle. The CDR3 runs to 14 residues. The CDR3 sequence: CATQRHVSNTEAFF. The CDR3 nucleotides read TGTGCCACCCAGCGCCACGTATCGAACACTGAAGCTTTCTTT.

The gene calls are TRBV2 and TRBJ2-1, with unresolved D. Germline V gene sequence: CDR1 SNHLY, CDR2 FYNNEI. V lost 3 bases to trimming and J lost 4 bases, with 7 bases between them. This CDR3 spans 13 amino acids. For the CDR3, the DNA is TGTGCCAGCAGTGATCTTTTGTACAATGAGCAGTTCTTC. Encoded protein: CASSDLLYNEQFF.